These 2 T cell receptor beta chains were sequenced from one sample in a study of T-cell memory formation after mild COVID-19. MiXCR, applied by TCRdb to the 5' RACE reads, yields one record per CDR3 protein. This sample has around 340,000 distinct CDR3 sequences, with 15% to 20% found just once. The specimen sequenced was PBMCs or a T cell subset sorted from them (not recorded which). The receptors derive from a man between 18 and 29 years old who had mild COVID-19 (a few samples of this study predate the infection). Cell type and time point are not known.

J is TRBJ1-2 and V is TRBV7-2; D uncertain. Germline V gives CDR1 SGHTA, CDR2 FQGNSA. There are 13 residues in the CDR3. V lost 1 base and J lost 4, with 7 bases in between. CDR3 residues: CASSLGPFYGYTF. The CDR3 DNA follows: TGTGCCAGCAGCTTAGGACCCTTCTATGGCTACACCTTC.

The chain has TRBV15 and TRBJ2-4, with TRBD2 matching 7 bases. The CDR3 has 14 residues. Germline CDR1 is LNHNV and CDR2 is YYDKDF (reference sequence). V lost 5 bases and J lost 5; bases outside the gene matches: 6. The CDR3 reads CATSVRLAENIQYF. DNA for the CDR3: TGTGCCACCAGCGTGCGGCTAGCGGAAAACATTCAGTACTTC. Based on the CDR3 plus reference TRBV15 and TRBJ2-4, the full variable domain is DAMVIQNPRYQVTQFGKPVTLSCSQTLNHNVMYWYQQKSSQAPKLLFHYYDKDFNNEADTPDNFQSRRPNTSFCFLDIRSPGLGDTAMYLCATSVRLAENIQYFGAGTRLSVL.